The 21 T cell receptor beta chains presented below share a single source sample, sequenced in a study of blood T cells in healthy people across ages. With a J-beta primer mix and a sample-barcoded 5' primer, a second PCR ran about 7 to 11 cycles. TCRdb re-called the 5' RACE reads through MiXCR, storing one row per CDR3 protein. This table holds 850,000 to 1,300,000 distinct CDR3 sequences, under 45% found once. Sequencing was done on a sample of blood. All receptors derive from a woman in her fifties or sixties in good health.

The genes are TRBV9 and TRBJ2-7; 7 bases align to TRBD2. The length of the CDR3 is 13 residues. J lost 0 bases, V lost 5 bases, and 2 bases had no gene match. CDR1 SGDLS and CDR2 YYNGEE come from the germline V gene. The DNA for the CDR3 is TGTGCCAGCAGGGGGGGGGACTCCTACGAGCAGTACTTC. Amino acids: CASRGGDSYEQYF.

This clonotype turned up a few times. J is TRBJ2-3 and V is TRBV27, with 7 bases matching TRBD1. V gave up 2 bases and J gave up 5 bases; unmatched junction bases: 7. The V gene's germline CDR1 is MNHEY and CDR2 SMNVEV (reference sequence). The CDR3 is made up of 15 amino acids. This CDR3 reads CASSLESGGRDTQYF. In nucleotides, the CDR3 is TGTGCCAGCAGTTTAGAGTCAGGGGGACGAGATACGCAGTATTTT.

The rearrangement uses TRBV11-2 and TRBJ2-5, with 13 bases fitting TRBD2. Unmatched junction bases numbered 13, after V lost 4 bases and J lost 5 bases. Per germline, CDR1 SGHAT and CDR2 FQNNGV. This CDR3 spans 18 amino acids. The CDR3 DNA follows: TGTGCCAGCAGCTCCCGGACTAGCGGGAGCTCTTGGAGGGAGACCCAGTACTTC. Translated: CASSSRTSGSSWRETQYF.

CDR3 bases: TGTGCCAGCAGTCCACGGGGTTTCGGCTACGAGCAGTACTTC. This encodes CASSPRGFGYEQYF. The V call is TRBV28, the J call TRBJ2-7, with a possible D match to TRBD2 (5 bases). Germline V lookup: CDR1 MDHEN, CDR2 SYDVKM. The CDR3 consists of 14 residues. The germline V and J ends were trimmed by 5 bases and 3 bases, with 14 bases remaining between them.

This clonotype was seen a few times. The genes are TRBV20-1 and TRBJ2-5; TRBD2 matches at 10 bases. The CDR3 covers 16 residues. Germline V CDR1 and CDR2: DFQATT, SNEGSKA (reference sequence). V was pared by 5 bases and J by 2 bases, with 11 bases of the junction left unmatched. CDR3 residues: CSAYPPSGRVQETQYF. The CDR3 DNA follows: TGCAGTGCTTACCCTCCTAGCGGGAGAGTTCAAGAGACCCAGTACTTC.

Written as DNA, the CDR3 is TGCAGTGCTAGAGCCCCGACCTACGAGCAGTACTTC. The encoded protein is CSARAPTYEQYF. This rearrangement joins TRBV20-1 to TRBJ2-7; the D is unclear. Germline CDR1 DFQATT, CDR2 SNEGSKA (reference sequence). The length of the CDR3 is 12 residues. The V end lost 1 base, the J end lost 2 bases, and 6 bases lay between the germline ends.

V is TRBV11-2 and J is TRBJ2-2; 8 bases are shared with TRBD1. Trimming removed 3 bases from V and 0 bases from J; junction bases left unmatched: 6. CDR3 length: 17 amino acids. Germline values: CDR1 SGHAT, CDR2 FQNNGV. The CDR3 nucleotides read TGTGCCAGCAGCTTGGACAGGGCCCGATCGAACACCGGGGAGCTGTTTTTT. This sequence encodes CASSLDRARSNTGELFF.

This chain uses TRBV5-1 with TRBJ2-3; D remains unclear. Per the germline V gene, CDR1 is SGHRS and CDR2 is YFSETQ. CDR3 length: 14 residues. The CDR3 spells CATTNADGTDTQYF. CDR3 DNA sequence: TGCGCAACTACTAACGCCGACGGGACAGATACGCAGTATTTT.

The chain combines TRBV7-2 with TRBJ2-3; 7 nucleotides match TRBD1. With V trimmed by 5 bases and J by 2 bases, 7 bases remained unmatched. This CDR3 is 15 amino acids long. Looked up from germline, CDR1 is SGHTA and CDR2 is FQGNSA. The chain's CDR3 is CASSLWDRDTDTQYF. CDR3 sequence (DNA): TGTGCCAGCAGCCTCTGGGACAGAGACACAGATACGCAGTATTTT.

The chain recombines TRBV28 with TRBJ2-7; D remains ambiguous. The length of the CDR3 is 17 residues. Trimming removed 3 bases from V and 0 bases from J, with 18 bases in between. Looked up from germline, CDR1 is MDHEN and CDR2 is SYDVKM. CDR3 sequence: CASSFSRTTKTSYEQYF. In DNA, the CDR3 is TGTGCCAGCAGTTTCTCTCGGACCACTAAGACCTCCTACGAGCAGTACTTC.

The chain has TRBV9 and TRBJ1-5; D call uncertain. The CDR3 runs 15 residues. V shed 0 bases and J shed 4 bases, with 11 bases lying between them. The germline V gene encodes CDR1 SGDLS and CDR2 YYNGEE. The CDR3 nucleotides are TGTGCCAGCAGCGTAGCAGCAGGCAGGAATCAGCCCCAGCATTTT. It specifies CASSVAAGRNQPQHF.

A few counts support this clonotype. This chain connects TRBV27 to TRBJ2-7, with D perhaps assigned TRBD1 or TRBD2 (6 bases each). The length of the CDR3 is 16 residues. Trimming cost V 4 bases and J 0 bases, with 16 bases left between them. CDR1 and CDR2 (germline): MNHEY, SMNVEV (reference sequence). DNA for the CDR3: TGTGCCAGCAGTTCCCGTGGGGGGCCCTCCTCCTACGAGCAGTACTTC. Translating gives CASSSRGGPSSYEQYF.

This clonotype was detected only a few times. The chain has TRBV13 and TRBJ2-5; TRBD1 is a possible D gene (6 bases). The J call is uncertain, as TRBJ2-7 better fits the DNA end. Germline assignment: CDR1 PRHDT and CDR2 FYEKMQ (reference sequence). The CDR3 is 13 amino acids. CDR3 sequence: CASGGTYTNEQYF. CDR3 in DNA: TGTGCCAGCGGGGGCACTTATACCAACGAGCAGTACTTC.

Notes on this clonotype: The junction and the germline gene differ at one end; a read error may be behind it. This chain joins TRBV6-2 or TRBV6-3 and TRBJ2-7; TRBD2 is a possible D gene (7 bases). Looked up from germline, CDR1 is MNHEY and CDR2 is SVGEGT. The CDR3 has 17 residues. CDR3 coding DNA: TGTGCCATCAGTTACTCGAGGGGGACTAACTCCGGCTACGAGCAGTACTTC. Encoded protein: CAISYSRGTNSGYEQYF.

This chain uses TRBV6-2 or TRBV6-3 with TRBJ2-4; 15 nucleotides match TRBD2. The J call could be wrong; TRBJ2-7 is a better fit for the DNA end. This CDR3 comprises 16 residues. Germline-derived CDR1 and CDR2 are MNHEY and SVGEGT. The CDR3 DNA follows: TGTGCCAGCAGTTGGACTAGCGGGAGGGGTACCTACGAGCAGTACTTC. This sequence encodes CASSWTSGRGTYEQYF.

The rearrangement joins TRBV7-2 to TRBJ2-1; 8 bases align to TRBD2. CDR3 length: 14 amino acids. CDR1 and CDR2 from the germline V gene are SGHTA and FQGNSA. The V and J ends lost 3 bases and 6 bases, in that order; junction bases with no gene match: 4. The CDR3 protein is CASSFLAGFNEQFF. In DNA, the CDR3 is TGTGCCAGCAGCTTCCTAGCGGGTTTCAATGAGCAGTTCTTC.

This clonotype was observed at least ten times. The chain employs TRBV29-1 and TRBJ2-3, with 8 bases identical to TRBD2. Per germline, CDR1 SQVTM and CDR2 ANQGSEA. V lost 5 bases to trimming and J lost 0 bases; unmatched junction nucleotides: 10. The CDR3 spans 16 residues. The chain's CDR3 is CSVNKVAGSSTDTQYF. The CDR3 DNA is TGCAGCGTTAATAAGGTAGCGGGGTCAAGCACAGATACGCAGTATTTT.

The chain employs TRBV9 and TRBJ2-3, with 8 positions matching TRBD2. CDR1 SGDLS and CDR2 YYNGEE come from the germline V gene. V lost 0 bases and J lost 6; bases outside the gene matches: 3. The CDR3 spans 14 residues. In DNA, the CDR3 is TGTGCCAGCAGCGTAGCGAGCGGGGGTGATACGCAGTATTTT. This codes for CASSVASGGDTQYF.

Only a few counts were recorded for this clonotype. This rearrangement joins TRBV7-2 to TRBJ2-7; D is uncertain. V lost 1 base to trimming and J lost 2 bases, with 9 bases between them. CDR1 is SGHTA and CDR2 is FQGNSA in the germline V gene. The CDR3 has 14 amino acids. As DNA, the CDR3 is TGTGCCAGCAGCTTAGACCCGAGAGCCTACGAGCAGTACTTC. This gives the protein CASSLDPRAYEQYF.

The chain employs TRBV29-1 and TRBJ2-1; D gene uncertain. The CDR3 length is 10 residues. With 5 bases removed from V and 5 bases from J, the gap between germline ends came to 4 bases. The V gene's germline CDR1 is SQVTM and CDR2 ANQGSEA. CDR3 bases: TGCAGCGTTCCGGACAATGAGCAGTTCTTC. It codes for CSVPDNEQFF.

The chain recombines TRBV12-5 with TRBJ2-3, with a weak D call TRBD1 (5 bases). Trimming left V 6 bases short and J 2 bases short, with 12 bases between. The CDR3 length is 14 residues. Germline CDR1 and CDR2: LGHNT and FRNRAP. The CDR3: CASGPDSLTDTQYF. The CDR3 DNA is TGTGCTAGTGGACCCGACAGTCTCACAGATACGCAGTATTTT. Looking up the rest from reference TRBV12-5 and TRBJ2-3 gives the full variable domain: DARVTQTPRHKVTEMGQEVTMRCQPILGHNTVFWYRQTMMQGLELLAYFRNRAPLDDSGMPKDRFSAEMPDATLATLKIQPSEPRDSAVYFCASGPDSLTDTQYFGPGTRLTVL.